One sample yielded the 19 T cell receptor beta chains listed below, sequenced in a study of blood T cell repertoires in COVID-19. Data came from immunoSEQ multiplex PCR; TCRdb stores just in-frame clones and leaves some out. The top ten clones hold approximately 15% of a sample with over 200,000 clones, 70% to 85% of them seen once. Sequencing used PBMCs or T cells enriched from blood (not recorded which). The receptor source for this set is a man in his forties who had recovered from COVID-19.

V usage is TRBV6-6 and J usage is TRBJ2-6; no reliable D call. V gave up 8 bases and J gave up 1 base, with 3 bases separating them. The CDR3 is 12 amino acids. Germline V gene sequence: CDR1 MNHNY, CDR2 SVGAGI (reference sequence). CDR3 DNA sequence: TGTGCCAGCCATTCTGGGGCCAACGTCCTGACTTTC. This encodes CASHSGANVLTF.

The CDR3 DNA is TGTGCCAGCAGCTTACCCCTCAACACTGAAGCTTTCTTT. Amino acids: CASSLPLNTEAFF. The genes are TRBV7-6 and TRBJ1-1; D is uncertain. Germline V gene lookup returns CDR1 SGHVS and CDR2 FNYEAQ. The V end lost 2 bases, the J end lost 2 bases, and 6 bases lay between the germline ends. The CDR3 has 13 amino acids.

The rearrangement joins TRBV10-3 to TRBJ1-1; D is perhaps TRBD1 (5 bases). The CDR3 runs to 16 residues. Germline values: CDR1 ENHRY, CDR2 SYGVKD. Trimming shortened V by 6 bases and J by 1 base, and 18 bases separated the two germline ends. The CDR3 region is CAISGTFSRRNTEAFF. CDR3 sequence (DNA): TGTGCCATCAGCGGGACTTTTTCAAGGAGGAACACTGAAGCTTTCTTT.

The chain recombines TRBV12-3 or TRBV12-4 with TRBJ1-6; D uncertain. V was shortened by 8 bases and J by 7 bases, with 12 bases between the two germline ends. The CDR3 totals 13 residues. The CDR3 protein is CASQRAKNSPLHF. For the CDR3, the DNA is TGTGCCAGCCAGAGGGCAAAGAATTCACCCCTCCACTTT.

The chain employs TRBV6-5 and TRBJ2-3; a possible D gene is TRBD2 (6 bases). V was trimmed by 6 bases and J by 4 bases, leaving 11 bases between them. CDR1 and CDR2 (germline): MNHEY, SVGAGI. The CDR3 covers 13 residues. CDR3 in amino acids: CASSWGESDTQYF. The CDR3 DNA reads as TGTGCCAGCAGCTGGGGGGAGTCAGATACGCAGTATTTT.

The chain is built from TRBV11-1 and TRBJ1-2; a weak D match, TRBD1 (6 bases). Trimming cost V 5 bases and J 2 bases, with 15 bases left between them. There are 15 residues in the CDR3. Germline V gene lookup returns CDR1 SGHAT and CDR2 FQDESV (reference sequence). CDR3 DNA: TGTGCCAGCAGCGCCGCGAGTGGGGGCAACTATGGCTACACCTTC. Translating it yields CASSAASGGNYGYTF.

The chain employs TRBV7-3 and TRBJ2-2; possible D gene TRBD2, 5 bases. The CDR3 sequence is 14 residues long. Trimming took off 7 bases at V and 4 bases at J, with 13 bases between the two ends. CDR1 is SGHTA and CDR2 is FQGTGA in the germline V gene. Here the CDR3 reads CASKFSGTTGELFF. As DNA, the CDR3 is TGTGCCAGCAAGTTCAGCGGAACCACCGGGGAGCTGTTTTTT.

The J gene is TRBJ2-1, the V gene TRBV7-2; TRBD2 aligns across 10 bases. Germline V gene sequence: CDR1 SGHTA, CDR2 FQGNSA. V dropped 8 bases and J dropped 6; count of bases not matched to a gene: 10. The CDR3 is made up of 15 amino acids. For the CDR3, the DNA is TGTGCCAGCCTCGGTCAGCCTAGCGGGGGCAATGAGCAGTTCTTC. It yields the protein CASLGQPSGGNEQFF. The variable domain in full, completed from reference TRBV7-2 and TRBJ2-1, reads GAGVSQSPSNKVTEKGKDVELRCDPISGHTALYWYRQSLGQGLEFLIYFQGNSAPDKSGLPSDRFSAERTGGSVSTLTIQRTQQEDSAVYLCASLGQPSGGNEQFFGPGTRLTVL.

The chain links TRBV24-1 to TRBJ2-1; the match to TRBD2 covers 12 bases. V shed 5 bases and J 8 bases; nucleotides not matched to a gene: 6. The CDR3 extends over 15 amino acids. CDR1 KGHDR and CDR2 SFDVKD come from the germline V gene. The CDR3, as DNA: TGTGCCACCAGTGTACTAGCGGGGGGTATAGATGAGCAGTTCTTC. It yields the protein CATSVLAGGIDEQFF.

This clone was recorded a few times. The chain employs TRBV18 and TRBJ1-1; 9 nucleotides align to TRBD1. The J segment lost 8 bases and the V segment lost 8 bases, leaving 9 bases of the junction unmatched. The CDR3 runs to 13 residues. Germline V CDR1 and CDR2: KGHSH, LQKENI. The CDR3 bases are TGTGCCAGCCTGGACAGGGGAAGAGGGGAAGCTTTCTTT. Protein: CASLDRGRGEAFF.

The rearrangement links TRBV7-2 to TRBJ1-6, with 7 nucleotides matching TRBD1. Germline CDR1 reads SGHTA; CDR2 reads FQGNSA. Germline trimming cut 5 bases from V and 10 bases from J; bases unmatched to any gene: 11. CDR3 length: 15 residues. CDR3 sequence: CASSVGQAGKSPLHF. The CDR3 DNA is TGTGCCAGCAGCGTTGGACAGGCGGGTAAATCACCCCTCCACTTT.

The chain recombines TRBV27 with TRBJ1-2; a possible D gene is TRBD1 (5 bases). V lost 6 bases and J lost 4, with 15 bases in between. The CDR3 runs to 14 residues. Germline assignment: CDR1 MNHEY and CDR2 SMNVEV (reference sequence). CDR3 protein: CASRSSGGRYGYTF. CDR3 bases: TGTGCCAGCAGATCCTCCGGGGGTCGCTATGGCTACACCTTC.

V usage is TRBV18 and J usage is TRBJ2-3; TRBD2 agrees at 9 bases. The length of the CDR3 is 15 residues. Trimming removed 4 bases from V and 0 bases from J; junction bases left unmatched: 2. The germline V gene encodes CDR1 KGHSH and CDR2 LQKENI. CDR3 loop: CASSRLAASTDTQYF. CDR3 sequence (DNA): TGTGCCAGCTCACGACTAGCGGCTAGCACAGATACGCAGTATTTT.

The rearrangement uses TRBV9 and TRBJ2-3; 9 bases map to TRBD2. CDR3 length: 19 residues. Looked up from germline, CDR1 is SGDLS and CDR2 is YYNGEE. V lost 0 bases, J lost 0 bases, and 11 bases stayed unmatched. The CDR3 here is CASSVGPPGREGSTDTQYF. CDR3 nucleotide sequence: TGTGCCAGCAGCGTAGGGCCCCCCGGGCGGGAGGGGAGCACAGATACGCAGTATTTT.

The chain has TRBV6-1 and TRBJ2-5, with D maybe TRBD2 (6 bases). Germline V lookup: CDR1 MNHNS, CDR2 SASEGT. Trimming took 4 bases from V and 1 from J, leaving 16 bases between them. The CDR3 length is 16 residues. The CDR3 region is CASSGVRGNTQETQYF. CDR3 sequence (DNA): TGTGCCAGCAGTGGCGTGCGGGGAAATACCCAAGAGACCCAGTACTTC.

The chain couples TRBV7-3 to TRBJ2-1; D is possibly TRBD2 (5 bases). This CDR3 is built from 17 residues. CDR1 is SGHTA and CDR2 is FQGTGA in the germline V gene. V lost 0 bases to trimming and J lost 0 bases, with 12 bases between them. CDR3 amino acids: CASSLTGSVYSYNEQFF. CDR3 coding DNA: TGTGCCAGCAGCTTAACAGGGAGCGTTTACTCCTACAATGAGCAGTTCTTC.

This rearrangement joins TRBV7-8 to TRBJ1-2, with 8 bases that match TRBD1. V shed 5 bases and J 4 bases; nucleotides not matched to a gene: 3. There are 13 residues in the CDR3. CDR1 is SGHVS, CDR2 FQNEAQ, per germline. CDR3 sequence reads: CASSLGQGYGYTF. The DNA for the CDR3 is TGTGCCAGCAGCCTTGGACAGGGCTATGGCTACACCTTC.

The chain has TRBV2 and TRBJ2-7; 7 positions match TRBD1. With V trimmed by 7 bases and J by 7 bases, 7 bases remained unmatched. Germline V gives CDR1 SNHLY, CDR2 FYNNEI. The CDR3 covers 12 residues. The chain's CDR3 is CASNPTGEEQYF. Here the CDR3 DNA reads TGTGCCAGCAATCCTACAGGGGAAGAGCAGTACTTC.

V gene TRBV5-1 combines with J gene TRBJ2-5, with no clear D. V was cut by 3 bases and J by 3 bases, with 6 bases left in between. Germline assignment: CDR1 SGHRS and CDR2 YFSETQ. The CDR3 has 12 amino acids. CDR3 nucleotides: TGCGCCAGCAGCTCCCAGAAAGAGACCCAGTACTTC. Translation: CASSSQKETQYF.